The rows below give T cell receptor beta chains drawn from one sample of a study of shared T cell receptors in the human thymus. Clones were read by immunoSEQ multiplex PCR, and TCRdb kept only the in-frame ones, dropping some. In the table there are under 700,000 clones, around 82% of which are singletons. This sample was also put to use in a study of human thymus T cells.

The specimen sequenced was thymocytes. Receptors were obtained from a boy less than two years old with a congenital heart defect. Both conserved end residues are part of each CDR3. Each record gives: CDR3 length, clone size, J gene, V gene, D gene, CDR3 protein, CDR3 DNA. The D gene is left open where the match is weak. Not every row has a clone size; where given, it reads once, few, many or a size class.

>14|once|TRBJ2-7|TRBV7-2|.
CASSSPLRGYEQYF
TGTGCCAGCAGCTCTCCCCTCCGGGGCTACGAGCAGTACTTC
>15|.|TRBJ2-3|TRBV27|TRBD1
CASRKGQGRTDTQYF
TGTGCCAGCAGAAAGGGACAGGGGAGGACAGATACGCAGTATTTT
>13|.|TRBJ2-5|TRBV19|.
CASSLRVQETQYF
TGTGCCAGTAGTCTTCGGGTCCAAGAGACCCAGTACTTC
>13|once|TRBJ2-1|TRBV14|TRBD2
CASSPGGFNEQFF
TGTGCCAGCAGCCCGGGGGGGTTCAATGAGCAGTTCTTC
>22|.|TRBJ2-3|TRBV9|TRBD2
CASSVEPYSKGSGTGDTDTQYF
TGTGCCAGCAGCGTAGAACCCTATTCAAAGGGTAGCGGGACGGGGGACACAGATACGCAGTATTTT
>14|.|TRBJ1-2|TRBV6-5|TRBD1
CASSWHRGASGYTF
TGTGCCAGCAGTTGGCACAGGGGGGCCAGTGGCTACACCTTC
>15|.|TRBJ1-4|TRBV27|.
CASSSPDRHNEKLFF
TGTGCCAGCAGTTCCCCTGACAGACATAATGAAAAACTGTTTTTT
>15|.|TRBJ2-1|TRBV27|.
CASSRAGTSYNEQFF
TGTGCCAGCAGTCGCGCAGGGACTTCCTACAATGAGCAGTTCTTC
>17|once|TRBJ1-2|TRBV30|TRBD1
CAWSFRDRGGSNYGYTF
TGTGCCTGGAGTTTCCGGGACAGGGGAGGGAGTAACTATGGCTACACCTTC
>16|.|TRBJ2-7|TRBV4-1|.
CASSQDELESSYEQYF
TGCGCCAGCAGCCAAGACGAGCTGGAGAGCTCCTACGAGCAGTACTTC
>15|.|TRBJ2-5|TRBV6-1|.
CASSGSGVGQETQYF
TGTGCCAGCAGTGGATCCGGGGTAGGGCAAGAGACCCAGTACTTC
>15|.|TRBJ1-3|TRBV5-4|.
CASSLSSSSGNTIYF
TGTGCCAGCAGCTTGAGTAGTTCCTCTGGAAACACCATATATTTT
>23|.|TRBJ2-2|TRBV12-5|TRBD2
CASGFAWPRAGPYYKTNTGELFF
TGTGCTAGTGGTTTTGCGTGGCCTAGAGCGGGACCCTACTATAAGACGAACACCGGGGAGCTGTTTTTT
>20|.|TRBJ2-3|TRBV4-1|TRBD2
CASSPSTSGRAEGGTDTQYF
TGCGCCAGCAGCCCTTCGACTAGCGGGAGGGCCGAAGGGGGCACAGATACGCAGTATTTT
>15|.|TRBJ2-7|TRBV30|.
CAWSWATSRGYEQYF
TGTGCCTGGAGTTGGGCCACTAGCCGTGGCTACGAGCAGTACTTC
>14|.|TRBJ2-3|TRBV29-1|.
CSVEDLVCTDTQYF
TGCAGCGTTGAAGATCTTGTTTGTACAGATACGCAGTATTTT
>14|.|TRBJ2-7|TRBV11-3|.
CASSRNPQGYEQYF
TGTGCCAGCAGTCGCAATCCTCAGGGTTACGAGCAGTACTTC
>15|once|TRBJ2-1|TRBV7-3|TRBD2
CASSSGLAGRHEQFF
TGTGCCAGCAGCTCCGGACTAGCTGGCAGACATGAGCAGTTCTTC
>20|.|TRBJ2-3|TRBV30|TRBD2
CAWSVSTSGAPDPSTDTQYF
TGTGCCTGGAGTGTATCAACTAGCGGGGCCCCCGACCCTAGCACAGATACGCAGTATTTT
>16|.|TRBJ2-7|TRBV5-6|TRBD1
CASSWTGTESSYEQYF
TGTGCCAGCAGCTGGACCGGGACAGAGAGCTCCTACGAGCAGTACTTC
>12|.|TRBJ1-2|TRBV30|.
CAWSLGGVGYTF
TGTGCCTGGAGTTTAGGAGGGGTTGGCTACACCTTC
>17|.|TRBJ2-2|TRBV4-1|TRBD1
CASSQDLHRGDTGELFF
TGCGCCAGCAGCCAAGACTTGCACAGGGGAGACACCGGGGAGCTGTTTTTT
>14|few|TRBJ1-4|TRBV28|.
CASSHGGQGEKLFF
TGTGCCAGCAGTCACGGGGGTCAAGGGGAAAAACTGTTTTTT
>15|few|TRBJ2-1|TRBV28|.
CASSSPNSLYNEQFF
TGTGCCAGCAGTTCCCCCAATAGCCTCTACAATGAGCAGTTCTTC
>13|few|TRBJ2-7|TRBV2|TRBD1
CASREGQGLEQYF
TGTGCCAGCAGGGAGGGACAGGGCCTCGAGCAGTACTTC
>15|.|TRBJ2-1|TRBV18|.
CASSPKLVSYNEQFF
TGTGCCAGCTCACCAAAACTAGTCAGCTACAATGAGCAGTTCTTC